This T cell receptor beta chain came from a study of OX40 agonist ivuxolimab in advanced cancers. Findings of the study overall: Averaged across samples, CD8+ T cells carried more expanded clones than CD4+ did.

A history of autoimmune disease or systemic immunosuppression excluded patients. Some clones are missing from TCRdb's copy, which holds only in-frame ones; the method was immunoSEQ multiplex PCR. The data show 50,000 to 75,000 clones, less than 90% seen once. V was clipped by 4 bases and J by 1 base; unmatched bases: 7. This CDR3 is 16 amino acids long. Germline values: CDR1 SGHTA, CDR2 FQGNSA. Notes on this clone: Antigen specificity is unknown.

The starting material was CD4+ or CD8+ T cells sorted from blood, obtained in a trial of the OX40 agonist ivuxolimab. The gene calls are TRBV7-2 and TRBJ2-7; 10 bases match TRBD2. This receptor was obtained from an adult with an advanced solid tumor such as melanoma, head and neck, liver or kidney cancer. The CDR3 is CASSYGTSVRSYEQYF. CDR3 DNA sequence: TGTGCCAGCAGCTATGGGACTAGCGTGAGGTCCTACGAGCAGTACTTC.